The T cell receptor (beta chain) under discussion was sequenced for a study of beta chain features in type 1 diabetes. Notes on the study in general: People with Type 1 diabetes carried modestly yet significantly shorter TCRB CDR3s in all four CD4+ subsets.

This CDR3 contains 19 residues. The germline V gene encodes CDR1 SGDLS and CDR2 YYNGEE. Germline trimming cut 4 bases from V and 7 bases from J; bases unmatched to any gene: 14. This clone was seen a handful of times. What it binds is unknown. Sequencing targeted expressed TCRB transcripts, as all isolated RNA had been reverse transcribed. Libraries were prepared by immunoSEQ multiplex PCR; TCRdb keeps only in-frame clonotypes and omits some of them. The sample includes 80,000 to 90,000 clones, 30% to 35% of them seen just once. V is TRBV9 and J is TRBJ2-1; 16 nucleotides agree with TRBD2. Sequencing used stem cell memory CD4+ T cells from blood. The source is a young woman in good health. The CDR3 spells CASSLTGTSGRAFGNEQFF. The CDR3 DNA reads TGTGCCAGCAGCCTCACCGGGACTAGCGGGAGGGCCTTTGGGAATGAGCAGTTCTTC.